One and the same sample provided the 20 T cell receptor beta chains below, sequenced in a study of T cell changes during pregnancy in multiple sclerosis. Clones were sequenced by immunoSEQ multiplex PCR, and TCRdb holds only the in-frame ones, with some missing. The sample has around 44,000 clones, less than 90% seen once. The input for sequencing was CD4+ T cells from peripheral blood mononuclear cells, taken in the second trimester of pregnancy. These receptor sequences come from a female donor with multiple sclerosis, enrolled in a pregnancy study.

V gene TRBV19 combines with J gene TRBJ1-1; the D is unclear. V was cut by 5 bases and J by 1 base, with 26 bases left in between. This CDR3 contains 19 residues. Germline V gives CDR1 LNHDA, CDR2 SQIVND (reference sequence). The CDR3 DNA follows: TGTGCCAGTAGTGTACTCACACCACATGGACTCACGTGGAACACTGAAGCTTTCTTT. Translating gives CASSVLTPHGLTWNTEAFF.

This clone was detected once. The J gene is TRBJ2-7, the V gene TRBV5-1; 8 nucleotides agree with TRBD1. Trimming removed 5 bases from V and 0 bases from J; junction bases left unmatched: 4. Germline V gene sequence: CDR1 SGHRS, CDR2 YFSETQ. There are 14 residues in the CDR3. DNA of the CDR3: TGCGCCAGCAGTGAACAGGGGGTCTCCTACGAGCAGTACTTC. Protein: CASSEQGVSYEQYF. Drawing the rest from reference TRBV5-1 and TRBJ2-7, the complete variable domain is KAGVTQTPRYLIKTRGQQVTLSCSPISGHRSVSWYQQTPGQGLQFLFEYFSETQRNKGNFPGRFSGRQFSNSRSEMNVSTLELGDSALYLCASSEQGVSYEQYFGPGTRLTVT.

By proportion, this clone is medium-sized. This rearrangement joins TRBV11-2 to TRBJ2-7; 8 bases line up with TRBD2. CDR3 size: 13 residues. Germline CDR1 SGHAT, CDR2 FQNNGV. V trimming: 5 bases; J trimming: 4 bases; junction bases outside the gene matches: 4. The CDR3 DNA sequence: TGTGCCAGCAGCGGGACTAGGACTTACGAGCAGTACTTC. Encoded protein: CASSGTRTYEQYF.

The chain uses TRBV5-5 and TRBJ2-1, with D unresolved. This CDR3 region has 12 residues. The V gene's germline CDR1 is SGHKS and CDR2 YYEKEE (reference sequence). The ends were cut back, 1 base at V and 10 bases at J, with 9 bases in the middle. The CDR3 nucleotides are TGTGCCAGCAGCTTGTTGAACGGGGAGCAGTTCTTC. Its protein is CASSLLNGEQFF.

This chain connects TRBV7-8 to TRBJ1-1, with a possible D match to TRBD1 (6 bases). The CDR3 loop spans 15 amino acids. V lost 1 base, J lost 7 bases, and 16 bases lay in between. Germline V lookup: CDR1 SGHVS, CDR2 FQNEAQ. CDR3 in amino acids: CASSLVQGTRGEAFF. CDR3 bases: TGTGCCAGCAGCTTAGTTCAGGGGACAAGAGGTGAAGCTTTCTTT.

The chain links TRBV7-9 to TRBJ1-5, with a tentative D call TRBD1 (6 bases). The CDR3 length is 17 residues. The V gene's germline CDR1 is SEHNR and CDR2 FQNEAQ (reference sequence). Trimming pared 0 bases from V and 0 bases from J, leaving 12 bases between. Written as DNA, the CDR3 is TGTGCCAGCAGCTTAGCGGCAGGGGCCGATAGCAATCAGCCCCAGCATTTT. Translated, it gives CASSLAAGADSNQPQHF.

V is TRBV21-1 and J is TRBJ2-7; no check of the table's D call, TRBD2, against the DNA was made. TRBV21-1 is a pseudogene locus. The CDR3 is made up of 18 amino acids. CDR3 DNA sequence: TGTGCCAGCAGCGCCGCCCACTACTTTGCTAGTCCAACCTACGAGCAGTACTTC. Encoded protein: CASSAAHYFASPTYEQYF.

The chain joins TRBV19 to TRBJ2-2; D is uncertain. V lost 3 bases and J lost 7, with 9 bases in between. Germline V lookup: CDR1 LNHDA, CDR2 SQIVND (reference sequence). CDR3 length: 13 residues. The CDR3 DNA follows: TGTGCCAGTAGTATGGCCACGTTCGGGGAGCTGTTTTTT. Protein sequence: CASSMATFGELFF.

CDR3 sequence: CASSWTSGPDNEQFF. The CDR3 bases are TGTGCCAGCAGTTGGACTAGCGGGCCTGACAATGAGCAGTTCTTC. V usage is TRBV9 and J usage is TRBJ2-1, with 11 bases lining up with TRBD2. CDR1 is SGDLS, CDR2 YYNGEE, per germline. Losses at the gene ends were 5 bases for V and 5 bases for J; bases not matched to a gene: 6. The CDR3 is 15 amino acids.

This clone came up once. The chain employs TRBV19 and TRBJ1-1; tentative D call: TRBD1 (6 bases). Germline CDR1 LNHDA, CDR2 SQIVND (reference sequence). This CDR3 contains 14 residues. V was shortened by 3 bases and J by 6 bases, with 14 bases between the two germline ends. This chain's CDR3 is CASSIRRGGAEAFF. The CDR3 nucleotides read TGTGCCAGTAGTATTCGCAGGGGTGGGGCTGAAGCTTTCTTT.

This clone showed up just once. The rearrangement joins TRBV7-2 to TRBJ2-7; 11 bases map to TRBD2. There are 15 residues in the CDR3. Germline V lookup: CDR1 SGHTA, CDR2 FQGNSA. With 5 bases clipped from V and 3 bases from J, the junction kept 6 bases outside the gene matches. CDR3 sequence: CASSLTGTSGYEQYF. The CDR3 DNA sequence: TGTGCCAGCAGCCTTACCGGGACTAGCGGCTACGAGCAGTACTTC.

The chain links TRBV28 to TRBJ2-7; 10 positions agree with TRBD1. With V trimmed by 2 bases and J by 6 bases, 7 bases remained unmatched. Germline V CDR1 and CDR2: MDHEN, SYDVKM. This CDR3 has 15 amino acids. CDR3 loop: CASSLTGQGSSEQYF. CDR3 DNA sequence: TGTGCCAGCAGTTTAACGGGACAGGGGTCGTCCGAGCAGTACTTC. The whole variable domain, remainder taken from reference TRBV28 and TRBJ2-7, is DVKVTQSSRYLVKRTGEKVFLECVQDMDHENMFWYRQDPGLGLRLIYFSYDVKMKEKGDIPEGYSVSREKKERFSLILESASTNQTSMYLCASSLTGQGSSEQYFGPGTRLTVT.

The V call is TRBV5-6, the J call TRBJ2-1, with D possibly matching TRBD1 (7 bases). Germline CDR1 reads SGHDT; CDR2 reads YYEEEE. V was shortened by 0 bases and J by 6 bases, with 13 bases between the two germline ends. This CDR3 has 15 residues. CDR3 protein: CASSLVAGGGNEQFF. The CDR3 DNA reads TGTGCCAGCAGCTTGGTAGCAGGGGGAGGCAATGAGCAGTTCTTC.

This sequence joins TRBV11-2 and TRBJ2-2, with TRBD1 as a possible D gene (5 bases). V was clipped by 3 bases and J by 7 bases, with 9 bases between them. The CDR3 is 13 amino acids. Germline V gene data show CDR1 as SGHAT and CDR2 as FQNNGV. This chain's CDR3 is CASSLAGRGELFF. The CDR3 bases are TGTGCCAGCAGCTTGGCAGGGCGCGGGGAGCTGTTTTTT.

This chain uses TRBV9 with TRBJ1-2; 10 nucleotides match TRBD1. The CDR3 runs 17 residues. CDR1 is SGDLS and CDR2 is YYNGEE in the germline V gene. The junction had 13 bases not matched to a gene; V was cut back by 4 bases and J by 4 bases. CDR3 coding DNA: TGTGCCAGCAGCCCTCATATCTCGACAGGGGGCACCTATGGCTACACCTTC. It yields the protein CASSPHISTGGTYGYTF.

The CDR3 nucleotides are TGCGCCAGCAGTGAGTCACCAGATGAGCAGTTCTTC. Translated: CASSESPDEQFF. The chain couples TRBV10-1 to TRBJ2-1; D is unclear. With 0 bases removed from V and 8 bases from J, the gap between germline ends came to 5 bases. The CDR3 runs to 12 residues. From germline, CDR1 is WNHNN and CDR2 SYGVQD (reference sequence).

This clone was counted once. V usage is TRBV19 and J usage is TRBJ2-5, with TRBD2 matching over 13 bases. The CDR3 runs to 16 residues. Unmatched junction bases numbered 7, after V lost 5 bases and J lost 4 bases. Germline CDR1 LNHDA, CDR2 SQIVND (reference sequence). The CDR3 nucleotides are TGTGCCAGTAGTCAGCCGGGACTAGCGGGAAGAGAGACCCAGTACTTC. Residues: CASSQPGLAGRETQYF.

The chain employs TRBV15 and TRBJ1-1; D gene unclear. Trimming left V 2 bases short and J 1 base short, with 8 bases between. The CDR3 contains 14 residues. Germline V lookup: CDR1 LNHNV, CDR2 YYDKDF (reference sequence). This CDR3 is CATSRSTANTEAFF. Written as DNA, the CDR3 is TGTGCCACCAGCAGAAGCACAGCGAACACTGAAGCTTTCTTT.

This chain connects TRBV5-6 to TRBJ1-4; TRBD1 is a possible D gene (5 bases). This CDR3 is built from 16 residues. Germline V gene data show CDR1 as SGHDT and CDR2 as YYEEEE. Trimming cost V 2 bases and J 0 bases, with 11 bases left between them. In DNA, the CDR3 is TGTGCCAGCAGCTTAATAGGGGCGGCAACTAATGAAAAACTGTTTTTT. It specifies CASSLIGAATNEKLFF. Together with reference TRBV5-6 and TRBJ1-4, the CDR3 gives the full variable domain: DAGVTQSPTHLIKTRGQQVTLRCSPKSGHDTVSWYQQALGQGPQFIFQYYEEEERQRGNFPDRFSGHQFPNYSSELNVNALLLGDSALYLCASSLIGAATNEKLFFGSGTQLSVL.

J is TRBJ2-7 and V is TRBV28, with 9 bases matching TRBD1. V was clipped by 5 bases and J by 7 bases; unmatched bases: 12. Germline lookup yields CDR1 MDHEN and CDR2 SYDVKM. The CDR3 is 15 residues long. The CDR3 DNA is TGTGCCAGCAGTCCCCCGGGACAGGGCGCGGGTGAGCAGTACTTC. Translation gives CASSPPGQGAGEQYF.